This T cell receptor beta chain is from a study of blood T cell repertoires in COVID-19 (dated by TCRdb to 2020 to 2022). General notes on the study: Samples covering the acute and convalescent phases of COVID-19 were provided by collaborators in the United States, Italy and Spain. The material from the prospective study consisted of cDNA or gDNA derived from T cells, B-cell-depleted T cells, or PBMCs. Deeply sampled blood TCRbeta repertoires from subjects exposed to, actively infected with, or recovered from COVID-19 were included in the dataset. The repertoires were released in a freely available public database meant as a resource for research on the immune response to SARS-CoV-2. Samples came from the ongoing ImmuneRACE study (first 160 participants) plus 1,254 subjects from 6 global collaborators. The sample metadata nearly always contained a de-identified subject ID, COVID-19 status, age in years and sex. Where available, HLA class I and class II types were obtained from metadata supplied by the sample provider rather than from assay-based typing. What the authors observed across the whole study: Clinical and demographic metadata were provided uncurated, with the amount varying by source and participant.

With regard to this clone: This receptor's antigen is unknown. There are no base qualities to consult, and no much larger clone falls within one base.

CDR1 is given as KGHSH and CDR2 as LQKENI, both from the germline V gene. V sheds 2 bases and J sheds 1 base, leaving 15 bases between their ends. Taken from cysteine to phenylalanine, the CDR3 has 16 residues. Solely the CDR3 DNA is kept, with 48 bases framed from the first base. One collaborating source in Seattle enrolled patients while the patients were actively infected and followed the patients over time throughout the course of disease. Collaborating institutions collected whole blood in K2EDTA tubes following their own protocols. For TCRbeta analysis, collaborator samples were shipped as frozen whole blood, as isolated PBMCs, or as DNA extracted from either sample type. TCRbeta CDR3 regions were amplified from genomic DNA by means of the immunoSEQ Assay, a bias-controlled multiplex PCR. The paper's processing steps were these. Within the assay, amplification of reference gene primers was used to estimate how many nucleated cells each sample contained. To quantify the absolute abundance of each unique TCRbeta CDR3 rearrangement, sequence reads were collapsed and filtered. For each sample, productive Simpson clonality was calculated by taking the square root of Simpson's diversity index across productive rearrangements. The table comes from immuneACCESS by way of TCRdb, which keeps in-frame sequences with V and J called. Part of the clones is missing from these tables; in studies checked, under half for an unresolved V gene and the rest for unknown reasons. That table supplies the V and J calls and clone size; D and trimming were determined from the DNA. Here the sample has roughly 330,000 clones; over 80% occur a single time. The top ten hold approximately 9.3% of the sample.

The sequenced sample consisted of peripheral blood. This TCR was sampled from a man younger than 45 with COVID-19, enrolled during active disease. Recombination joined TRBV18 with TRBJ2-7; TRBD1 is a weak D gene call, 6 bases matching. The bases read TGTGCCAGCTCACCAGGGGGCCCTAGGGGTTCCTACGAGCAGTACTTC. Translated, this is CASSPGGPRGSYEQYF.